The entry below gives a single T cell receptor beta chain sequence along with its context. This record belongs to a study of blood T cell repertoires in COVID-19. Profiling relied on immunoSEQ multiplex PCR, and the TCRdb table lists in-frame clones only, not all of them. The sample records tens of thousands of clones, over 60% being singletons. CDR3 size: 14 residues. Germline CDR1 and CDR2: KGHSH and LQKENI. V shed 2 bases and J shed 4 bases, with 9 bases lying between them. The chain uses TRBV18 and TRBJ2-1; possibly TRBD1 for D (6 bases). The TCR originated in a man aged 25 to 45 with COVID-19, enrolled during active disease. Source material: peripheral blood. CDR3 in amino acids: CASSPGGQYNEQFF. Here the CDR3 DNA reads TGTGCCAGCTCACCAGGGGGCCAGTACAATGAGCAGTTCTTC.